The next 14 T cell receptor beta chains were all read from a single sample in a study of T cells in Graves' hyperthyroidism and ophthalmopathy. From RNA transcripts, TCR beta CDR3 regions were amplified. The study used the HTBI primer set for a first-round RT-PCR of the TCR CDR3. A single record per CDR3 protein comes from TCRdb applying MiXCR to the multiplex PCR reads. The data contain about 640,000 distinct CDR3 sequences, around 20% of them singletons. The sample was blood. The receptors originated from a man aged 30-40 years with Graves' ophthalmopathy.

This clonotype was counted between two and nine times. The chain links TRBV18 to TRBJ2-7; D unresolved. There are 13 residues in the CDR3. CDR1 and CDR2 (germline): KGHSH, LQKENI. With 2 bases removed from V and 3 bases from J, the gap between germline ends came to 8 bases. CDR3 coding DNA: TGTGCCAGCTCACCATTCCTTAACTACGAGCAGTACTTC. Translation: CASSPFLNYEQYF.

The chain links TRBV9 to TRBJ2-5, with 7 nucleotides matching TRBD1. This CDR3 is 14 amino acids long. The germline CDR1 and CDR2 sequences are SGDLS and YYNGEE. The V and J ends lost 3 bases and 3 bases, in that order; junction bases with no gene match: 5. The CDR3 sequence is CASSASGTEETQYF. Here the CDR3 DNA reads TGTGCCAGCAGCGCGTCCGGGACAGAAGAGACCCAGTACTTC.

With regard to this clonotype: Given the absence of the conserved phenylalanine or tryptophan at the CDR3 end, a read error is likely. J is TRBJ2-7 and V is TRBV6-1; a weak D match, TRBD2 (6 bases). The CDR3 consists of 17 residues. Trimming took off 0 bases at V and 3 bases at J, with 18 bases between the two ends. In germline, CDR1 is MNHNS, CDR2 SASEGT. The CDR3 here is CASSEAEGTLVFYEQYL. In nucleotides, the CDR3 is TGTGCCAGCAGTGAAGCCGAGGGGACTTTAGTCTTCTACGAGCAGTACCTC.

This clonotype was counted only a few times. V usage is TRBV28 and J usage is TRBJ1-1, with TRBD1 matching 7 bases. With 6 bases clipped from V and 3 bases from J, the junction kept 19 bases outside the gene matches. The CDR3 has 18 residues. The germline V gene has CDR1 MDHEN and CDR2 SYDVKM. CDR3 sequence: CASSLFGVPGTAYTEAFF. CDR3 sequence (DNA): TGTGCCAGCAGCCTGTTTGGGGTTCCGGGGACAGCCTACACTGAAGCTTTCTTT.

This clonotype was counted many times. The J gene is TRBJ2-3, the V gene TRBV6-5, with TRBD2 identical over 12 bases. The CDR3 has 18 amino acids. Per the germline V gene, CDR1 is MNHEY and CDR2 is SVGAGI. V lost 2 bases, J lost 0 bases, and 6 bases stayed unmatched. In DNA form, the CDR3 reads TGTGCCAGCAGTTACGGGGGACTAGCGGGTTTCAGCACAGATACGCAGTATTTT. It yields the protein CASSYGGLAGFSTDTQYF.

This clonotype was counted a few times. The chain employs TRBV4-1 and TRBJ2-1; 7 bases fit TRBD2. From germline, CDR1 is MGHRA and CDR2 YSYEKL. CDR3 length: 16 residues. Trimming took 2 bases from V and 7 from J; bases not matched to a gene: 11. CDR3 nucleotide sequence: TGCGCCAGCAGCCAACCGACTAGCCAGCGATATAATGAGCAGTTCTTC. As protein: CASSQPTSQRYNEQFF.

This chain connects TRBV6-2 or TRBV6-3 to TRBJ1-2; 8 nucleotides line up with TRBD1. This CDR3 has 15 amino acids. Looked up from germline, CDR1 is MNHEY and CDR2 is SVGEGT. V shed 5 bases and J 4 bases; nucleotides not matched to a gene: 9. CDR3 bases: TGTGCCAGCAGTCGTGGGGACAGGAGCAGCTATGGCTACACCTTC. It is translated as CASSRGDRSSYGYTF.

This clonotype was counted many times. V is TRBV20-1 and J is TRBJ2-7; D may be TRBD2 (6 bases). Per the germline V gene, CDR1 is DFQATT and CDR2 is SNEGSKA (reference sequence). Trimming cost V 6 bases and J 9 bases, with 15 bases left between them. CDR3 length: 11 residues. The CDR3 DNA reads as TGCAGTGCCGAGATTATAGCGGCGCAGTACTTC. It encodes CSAEIIAAQYF.

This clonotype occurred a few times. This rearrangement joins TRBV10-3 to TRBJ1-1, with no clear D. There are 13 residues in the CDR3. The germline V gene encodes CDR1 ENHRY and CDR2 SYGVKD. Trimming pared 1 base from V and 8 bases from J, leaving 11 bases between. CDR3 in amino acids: CAISEYENREAFF. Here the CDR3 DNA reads TGTGCCATCAGTGAGTATGAGAACCGAGAAGCTTTCTTT.

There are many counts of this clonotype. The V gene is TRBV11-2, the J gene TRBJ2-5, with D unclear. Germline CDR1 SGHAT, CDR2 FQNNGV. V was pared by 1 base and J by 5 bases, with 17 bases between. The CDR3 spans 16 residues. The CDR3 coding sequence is TGTGCCAGCAGCTTAGGCGTTGGTCCCCGCAGGGAGACCCAGTACTTC. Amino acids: CASSLGVGPRRETQYF.

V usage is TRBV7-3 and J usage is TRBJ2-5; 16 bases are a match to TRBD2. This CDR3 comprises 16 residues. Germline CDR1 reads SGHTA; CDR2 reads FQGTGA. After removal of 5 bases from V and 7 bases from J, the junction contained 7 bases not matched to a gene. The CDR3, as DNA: TGTGCCAGCAGCCCAGAGGGGACTAGCGGGAGGGGGACCCAGTACTTC. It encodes CASSPEGTSGRGTQYF.

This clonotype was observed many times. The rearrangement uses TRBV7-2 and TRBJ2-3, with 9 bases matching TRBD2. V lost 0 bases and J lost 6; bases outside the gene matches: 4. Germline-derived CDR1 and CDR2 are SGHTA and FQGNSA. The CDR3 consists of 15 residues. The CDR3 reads CASSLASGRTDTQYF. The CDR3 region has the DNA TGTGCCAGCAGCTTAGCTAGCGGGAGAACGGATACGCAGTATTTT.

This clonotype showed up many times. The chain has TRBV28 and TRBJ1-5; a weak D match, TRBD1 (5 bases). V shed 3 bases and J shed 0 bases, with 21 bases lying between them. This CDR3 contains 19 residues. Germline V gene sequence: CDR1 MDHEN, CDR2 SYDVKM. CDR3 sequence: CASSFEQGRWGYSNQPQHF. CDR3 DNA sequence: TGTGCCAGCAGTTTTGAGCAGGGACGATGGGGTTATAGCAATCAGCCCCAGCATTTT.

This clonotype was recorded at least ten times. CDR3: CAWSGTDANYGYTF. CDR3 coding DNA: TGTGCCTGGAGTGGGACGGACGCTAACTATGGCTACACCTTC. The rearrangement uses TRBV30 and TRBJ1-2; no definite D call. The CDR3 loop spans 14 amino acids. The V gene lost 1 base and the J gene lost 0 bases, with 9 bases spanning the gap. Germline V gene data show CDR1 as GTSNPN and CDR2 as SVGIG (reference sequence).